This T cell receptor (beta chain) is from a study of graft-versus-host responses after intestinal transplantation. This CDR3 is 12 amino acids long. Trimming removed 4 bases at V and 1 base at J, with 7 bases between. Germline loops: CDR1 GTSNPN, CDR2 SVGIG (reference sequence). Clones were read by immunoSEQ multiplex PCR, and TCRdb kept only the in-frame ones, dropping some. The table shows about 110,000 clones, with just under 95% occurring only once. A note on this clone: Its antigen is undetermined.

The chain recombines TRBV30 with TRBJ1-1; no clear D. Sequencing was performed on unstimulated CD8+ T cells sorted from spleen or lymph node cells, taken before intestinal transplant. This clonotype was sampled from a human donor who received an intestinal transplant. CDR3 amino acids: CAWMFGNTEAFF. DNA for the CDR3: TGTGCCTGGATGTTTGGGAACACTGAAGCTTTCTTT.